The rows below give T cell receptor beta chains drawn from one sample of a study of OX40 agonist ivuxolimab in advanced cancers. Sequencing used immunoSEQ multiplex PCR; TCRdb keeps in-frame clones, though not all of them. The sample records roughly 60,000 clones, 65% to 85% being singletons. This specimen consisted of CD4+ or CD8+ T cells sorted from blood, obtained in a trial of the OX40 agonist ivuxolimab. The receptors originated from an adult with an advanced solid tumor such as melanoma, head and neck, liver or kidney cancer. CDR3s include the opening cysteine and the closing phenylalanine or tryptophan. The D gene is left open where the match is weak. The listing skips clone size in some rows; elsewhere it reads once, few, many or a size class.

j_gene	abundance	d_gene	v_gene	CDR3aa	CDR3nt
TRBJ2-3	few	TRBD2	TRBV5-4	CASRPSGGAGGDTQYF	TGTGCCAGCAGACCTAGCGGGGGGGCCGGTGGGGATACGCAGTATTTT
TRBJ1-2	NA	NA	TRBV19	CASRENGLLTIPGYTF	TGTGCCAGTAGGGAGAATGGCCTTCTAACCATTCCGGGCTACACCTTC
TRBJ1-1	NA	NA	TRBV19	CATSGEGFVKTEAFF	TGTGCCACCTCAGGAGAAGGGTTCGTAAAAACTGAAGCTTTCTTT
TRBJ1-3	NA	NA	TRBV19	CASSGGIGSSGNTIYF	TGTGCCAGTAGTGGGGGTATAGGGAGCTCTGGAAACACCATATATTTT
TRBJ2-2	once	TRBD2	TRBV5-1	CASSFSTSGTKTGELFF	TGCGCCAGCAGCTTTTCGACTAGCGGGACTAAAACCGGGGAGCTGTTTTTT
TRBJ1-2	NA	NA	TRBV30	CAWSVRPGGAFYGYTF	TGTGCCTGGAGTGTACGACCGGGGGGAGCGTTCTATGGCTACACCTTC
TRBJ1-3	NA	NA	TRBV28	CASSLPRRDIVRNTIYF	TGTGCCAGCAGTTTACCTAGGAGGGATATCGTAAGAAACACCATATATTTT
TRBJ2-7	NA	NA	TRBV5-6	CASSPGTGGSLYEQYF	TGTGCCAGCAGCCCCGGTACGGGGGGCTCCCTCTACGAGCAGTACTTC
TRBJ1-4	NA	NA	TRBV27	CASSLSARSNEKLFF	TGTGCCAGCAGTTTATCGGCACGGTCTAATGAAAAACTGTTTTTT
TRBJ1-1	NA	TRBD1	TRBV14	CASSLRRLGQGVGNTEAFF	TGTGCCAGCAGCCTACGCCGACTAGGACAGGGGGTGGGGAACACTGAAGCTTTCTTT
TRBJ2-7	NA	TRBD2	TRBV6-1	CASSPGTRQYF	TGTGCCAGCAGTCCCGGGACTAGACAGTACTTC
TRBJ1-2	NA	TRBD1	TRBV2	CASSADRLAGYTF	TGTGCCAGCAGTGCGGACAGGCTCGCTGGCTACACCTTC
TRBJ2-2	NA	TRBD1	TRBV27	CASSSTRTGPEIGELFF	TGTGCCAGCAGTTCCACCAGGACAGGGCCAGAGATCGGGGAGCTGTTTTTT
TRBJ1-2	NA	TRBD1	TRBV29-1	CSVIRQGGYGYTF	TGCAGCGTGATCAGACAGGGGGGGTATGGCTACACCTTC
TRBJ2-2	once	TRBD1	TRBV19	CATGRTGHFYTGELFF	TGTGCCACGGGTAGGACAGGGCACTTCTACACCGGGGAGCTGTTTTTT
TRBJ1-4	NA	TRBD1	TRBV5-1	CASSLGTGGTEKLFF	TGCGCCAGCAGCTTGGGGACAGGGGGTACGGAAAAACTGTTTTTT
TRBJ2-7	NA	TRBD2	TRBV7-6	CASSPGTSGELYEQYF	TGTGCCAGCAGCCCCGGGACTAGCGGGGAACTCTACGAGCAGTACTTC
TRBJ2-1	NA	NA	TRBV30	CAWREGVAVSTQFF	TGTGCCTGGAGGGAAGGGGTAGCGGTGTCAACACAGTTCTTC
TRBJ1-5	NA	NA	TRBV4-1	CASSQALRREYSNQPQHF	TGCGCCAGCAGCCAAGCCCTGAGGAGGGAATATAGCAATCAGCCCCAGCATTTT
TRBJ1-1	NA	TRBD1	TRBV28	CASSLPGTGGGEAFF	TGTGCCAGCAGTTTACCAGGGACAGGGGGCGGTGAAGCTTTCTTT
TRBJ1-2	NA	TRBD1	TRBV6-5	CASSSDRGNGYTF	TGTGCCAGCAGTTCCGACAGGGGGAATGGCTACACCTTC
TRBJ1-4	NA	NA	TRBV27	CASRHGWGRDEKLFF	TGTGCCAGCAGACACGGCTGGGGGCGGGATGAAAAACTGTTTTTT
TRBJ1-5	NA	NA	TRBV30	CAWRRGGNQPQHF	TGTGCCTGGAGGAGGGGCGGCAATCAGCCCCAGCATTTT
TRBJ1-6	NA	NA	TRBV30	CAWVSRGNRLSPLHF	TGTGCCTGGGTCTCTCGGGGGAATCGTCTCTCACCCCTCCACTTT
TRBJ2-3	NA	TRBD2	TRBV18	CASSLFLAGATDTQYF	TGTGCCAGCTCACTTTTTCTAGCGGGGGCCACAGATACGCAGTATTTT
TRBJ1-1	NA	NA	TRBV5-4	CASSLSEIAPMNTEAFF	TGTGCCAGCAGCTTGTCGGAGATCGCTCCCATGAACACTGAAGCTTTCTTT
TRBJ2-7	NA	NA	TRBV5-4	CASSLDGIRAYEQYF	TGTGCCAGTAGCTTAGACGGGATTAGGGCCTACGAGCAGTACTTC
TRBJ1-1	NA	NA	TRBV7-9	CASSTHAVNTEAFF	TGTGCCAGCAGCACCCACGCAGTGAACACTGAAGCTTTCTTT